Shown below are 31 T cell receptor beta chains from a single sample sequenced in a study of shared clonotypes between healthy human individuals. TCRdb keeps only in-frame clones here, not all; method: immunoSEQ multiplex PCR. The table lists around 500,000 clones, over 65% of them singletons. Sample: PBMCs. The receptors originated from a woman aged 40 to 49 in good health. Some clones in this sample may be carry-over from other donors' samples.

This clone was recorded at least ten times. This chain links TRBV19 with TRBJ1-2; 12 nucleotides align to TRBD1. The V segment lost 4 bases and the J segment 7 bases; nucleotides outside the gene matches: 10. The CDR3 extends over 16 amino acids. CDR1 and CDR2 from the germline V gene are LNHDA and SQIVND (reference sequence). CDR3 nucleotides: TGTGCCAGTAGTACGCATGCCGGGACAGGGGGCGGTGGCTACACCTTC. Protein sequence: CASSTHAGTGGGGYTF.

As to this clone: It differs at one base from a far larger clone, so likely a read error. This CDR3 is also generated by other DNA sequences in the sample. The chain couples TRBV7-9 to TRBJ2-2, with 14 bases aligning to TRBD2. CDR1 and CDR2 (germline): SEHNR, FQNEAQ (reference sequence). V trimming: 8 bases; J trimming: 8 bases; junction bases outside the gene matches: 7. CDR3 size: 15 residues. The CDR3 loop is CASGGLAGGTGELFF. The DNA of the CDR3 is TGTGCCAGCGGTGGACTAGCGGGAGGCACTGGGGAGCTGTTTTTT.

This sequence joins TRBV27 and TRBJ1-5, with D uncertain. The CDR3 length is 17 residues. V gave up 1 base and J gave up 1 base, with 14 bases separating them. Germline CDR1 reads MNHEY; CDR2 reads SMNVEV (reference sequence). The CDR3 bases are TGTGCCAGCAGTTTATTAAGCAGTGCGTTGAGCAATCAGCCCCAGCATTTT. It is translated as CASSLLSSALSNQPQHF.

This clone was recorded once. This sequence joins TRBV5-8 and TRBJ2-7; D is unclear. Germline CDR1 and CDR2: SGHTS and YDEGEE. The CDR3 spans 14 residues. V was shortened by 0 bases and J by 1 base, with 8 bases between the two germline ends. CDR3 sequence (DNA): TGTGCCAGCAGCTTGGGTATCATTTCCTACGAGCAGTACTTC. Protein product: CASSLGIISYEQYF. The entire variable domain, with the rest obtained from reference TRBV5-8 and TRBJ2-7, is as follows: EAGVTQSPTHLIKTRGQQATLRCSPISGHTSVYWYQQALGLGLQFLLWYDEGEERNRGNFPPRFSGRQFPNYSSELNVNALELEDSALYLCASSLGIISYEQYFGPGTRLTVT.

This clone showed up just a few times. The same CDR3 arises from other DNA sequences in this sample as well. The V call is TRBV15, the J call TRBJ1-5; possible D gene TRBD1, 6 bases. The V end lost 5 bases, the J end lost 4 bases, and 9 bases lay between the germline ends. This CDR3 spans 13 amino acids. Germline V lookup: CDR1 LNHNV, CDR2 YYDKDF (reference sequence). The CDR3: CATSDRSNQPQHF. For the CDR3, the DNA is TGTGCCACCAGCGACAGGTCAAATCAGCCCCAGCATTTT.

This chain links TRBV18 with TRBJ2-1; D perhaps matches TRBD2 (5 bases). Trimming stripped 6 bases from V and 4 bases from J, with 25 bases between. CDR3 size: 18 residues. Germline CDR1 and CDR2: KGHSH and LQKENI. The chain's CDR3 is CASSQVGAPLEAYNEQFF. The CDR3 coding sequence is TGTGCCAGCTCCCAAGTGGGAGCTCCCCTCGAGGCGTACAATGAGCAGTTCTTC.

The rearrangement joins TRBV4-3 to TRBJ2-2; unclear D gene. CDR3 length: 14 amino acids. The V end was cut by 0 bases, the J end by 4 bases, with 6 bases between. Germline V gene data show CDR1 as LGHNA and CDR2 as YSLEER. DNA for the CDR3: TGCGCCAGCAGCCAAGATATGGGCACCGGGGAGCTGTTTTTT. Protein product: CASSQDMGTGELFF.

The chain links TRBV28 to TRBJ1-5, with TRBD1 as a possible D gene (5 bases). With 2 bases removed from V and 6 bases from J, the gap between germline ends came to 14 bases. This CDR3 region has 15 residues. The germline V gene encodes CDR1 MDHEN and CDR2 SYDVKM. CDR3 residues: CASSLPQGDGQPQHF. The CDR3 bases are TGTGCCAGCAGTTTACCCCAGGGAGACGGTCAGCCCCAGCATTTT.

Comment on this clone: A far larger clone is just one base off, so this is likely a read error. Other DNA sequences in the same sample also yield this CDR3. The J gene is TRBJ2-2, the V gene TRBV7-3, with D perhaps matching TRBD2 (5 bases). Germline V gives CDR1 SGHTA, CDR2 FQGTGA. The CDR3 spans 16 residues. CDR3 DNA: TGCGCCAGCAGCCAGAGGGCTAGCCGGAACACCGGGGAGCTGTTTTTT. Translating gives CASSQRASRNTGELFF.

This sequence joins TRBV11-2 and TRBJ1-5, with a weak D call TRBD1 (6 bases). The CDR3 consists of 16 residues. Per the germline V gene, CDR1 is SGHAT and CDR2 is FQNNGV. V dropped 0 bases and J dropped 6 bases, with 15 bases sitting between them. The CDR3 spells CASSLDGGARVQPQHF. CDR3 DNA sequence: TGTGCCAGCAGCTTAGATGGGGGGGCGCGGGTTCAGCCCCAGCATTTT.

Note on this clone: A much larger clone is a single base away; this may be a read error. The CDR3 coding sequence is TGTGCCAGCAGCCTAATCAATGAGCAGTTCTTC. Translating it yields CASSLINEQFF. The chain employs TRBV28 and TRBJ2-1; D gene unclear. V was clipped by 6 bases and J by 6 bases, with 6 bases between them. From germline, CDR1 is MDHEN and CDR2 SYDVKM. This CDR3 spans 11 amino acids.

Concerning this clone itself: A far larger clone is a single base away, which makes a read error likely. Distinct nucleotide sequences in the sample also encode this CDR3. This rearrangement joins TRBV6-1 to TRBJ1-2, with no clear D. The length of the CDR3 is 12 residues. Germline lookup yields CDR1 MNHNS and CDR2 SASEGT. Here the CDR3 DNA reads TGTGCCAGCAGTGACCCTCCACATGGCTACACTTTC. Translation: CASSDPPHGYTF.

This clone showed up just once. The genes are TRBV2 and TRBJ2-7; D may be TRBD2 (6 bases). CDR1 SNHLY and CDR2 FYNNEI come from the germline V gene. This CDR3 contains 13 residues. V lost 2 bases to trimming and J lost 6 bases, with 11 bases between them. The CDR3 DNA sequence: TGTGCCAGCAGTGAAACGGGAGCGTCCGAGCAGTACTTC. Residues: CASSETGASEQYF.

V gene TRBV9 combines with J gene TRBJ2-3, with D tentatively TRBD1 or TRBD2 (5 bases each). The V and J ends lost 4 bases and 4 bases respectively, with 13 bases between them. The CDR3 sequence is 14 residues long. CDR1 SGDLS and CDR2 YYNGEE come from the germline V gene. CDR3: CASSLGAFSDTQYF. The CDR3 nucleotides read TGTGCCAGCAGCCTCGGGGCGTTCTCAGATACGCAGTATTTT.

This rearrangement joins TRBV6-6 to TRBJ2-5, with 7 bases aligning to TRBD1. The CDR3 totals 13 residues. From germline, CDR1 is MNHNY and CDR2 SVGAGI (reference sequence). V trimming: 8 bases; J trimming: 2 bases; junction bases outside the gene matches: 5. CDR3 nucleotide sequence: TGTGCCAGCCATCGGACAGGTCAAGAGACCCAGTACTTC. Translated, it gives CASHRTGQETQYF.

The chain has TRBV14 and TRBJ2-1, with a possible D match to TRBD2 (6 bases). The CDR3 runs to 15 residues. Germline V gene sequence: CDR1 SGHDN, CDR2 FVKESK. V was cut by 6 bases and J by 4 bases, with 16 bases left in between. The CDR3 nucleotides read TGTGCCAGCAGGGCCGGGACTCAGCCATACAATGAGCAGTTCTTC. It is translated as CASRAGTQPYNEQFF.

Comment on this clone: Other DNA sequences in this specimen translate into the identical CDR3. This chain connects TRBV5-1 to TRBJ2-1, with D perhaps TRBD2 (6 bases). From germline, CDR1 is SGHRS and CDR2 YFSETQ. V shed 4 bases and J shed 0 bases, with 11 bases lying between them. This CDR3 has 15 amino acids. The CDR3 sequence is CASSLSGSSYNEQFF. The CDR3 DNA reads TGCGCCAGCAGCCTTAGCGGTAGCTCCTACAATGAGCAGTTCTTC. The full variable domain, its missing parts supplied by reference TRBV5-1 and TRBJ2-1, is KAGVTQTPRYLIKTRGQQVTLSCSPISGHRSVSWYQQTPGQGLQFLFEYFSETQRNKGNFPGRFSGRQFSNSRSEMNVSTLELGDSALYLCASSLSGSSYNEQFFGPGTRLTVL.

This clone was recorded once. The chain links TRBV5-6 to TRBJ2-7; tentative D call: TRBD1 (6 bases). The CDR3 contains 14 residues. Germline V gene lookup returns CDR1 SGHDT and CDR2 YYEEEE. V shed 1 base and J shed 3 bases, with 11 bases lying between them. CDR3 amino acids: CASSLMGHRYEQYF. CDR3 sequence (DNA): TGTGCCAGCAGCTTGATGGGACATCGCTACGAGCAGTACTTC.

The chain recombines TRBV2 with TRBJ2-3; D call uncertain. The germline CDR1 and CDR2 sequences are SNHLY and FYNNEI. The CDR3 is made up of 12 amino acids. The V and J ends lost 5 bases and 2 bases respectively, with 5 bases between them. Here the CDR3 reads CASSRTTDTQYF. In DNA, the CDR3 is TGTGCCAGCAGTAGGACCACAGATACGCAGTATTTT.

This chain uses TRBV5-8 with TRBJ2-7; 11 bases map to TRBD2. V lost 4 bases and J lost 7; bases outside the gene matches: 7. The V gene's germline CDR1 is SGHTS and CDR2 YDEGEE. The CDR3 loop spans 14 amino acids. CDR3 nucleotide sequence: TGTGCCAGCAGCCCACTAGCGGGAGCGCAAGAGCAGTACTTC. This codes for CASSPLAGAQEQYF.

In this sample, this clone turned up once. A read error may be the cause here, since a much bigger clone is one base away. The gene calls are TRBV7-8 and TRBJ2-7; D is perhaps TRBD1 (7 bases). This CDR3 is built from 14 residues. Germline CDR1 is SGHVS and CDR2 is FQNEAQ. The CDR3 DNA sequence: TGTGCCAGCAGCCAAACAGGGGACTCCTACGAGCGGTACTTC. Protein product: CASSQTGDSYERYF.

The V gene is TRBV30, the J gene TRBJ2-5, with 13 bases fitting TRBD2. From germline, CDR1 is GTSNPN and CDR2 SVGIG (reference sequence). After removal of 5 bases from V and 4 bases from J, the junction contained 7 bases not matched to a gene. The length of the CDR3 is 15 residues. In DNA, the CDR3 is TGTGCCTGGGCACCGGGACTAGCGGGGATAGAGACCCAGTACTTC. This translates into CAWAPGLAGIETQYF.

This clone was counted only a few times. V usage is TRBV29-1 and J usage is TRBJ2-3; no reliable D call. Trimming removed 4 bases from V and 0 bases from J, with 8 bases in between. This CDR3 contains 13 residues. Germline V CDR1 and CDR2: SQVTM, ANQGSEA. The DNA for the CDR3 is TGCAGCGTTGCCCGTTCTAGCACAGATACGCAGTATTTT. This translates into CSVARSSTDTQYF.

The CDR3 protein is CASSQDRDYEQYF. As DNA, the CDR3 is TGTGCCAGCTCCCAGGACAGGGATTACGAGCAGTACTTC. The rearrangement joins TRBV6-6 to TRBJ2-7; 8 bases match TRBD1. CDR3 length equals 13 residues. Germline trimming cut 8 bases from V and 4 bases from J; bases unmatched to any gene: 7. Looked up from germline, CDR1 is MNHNY and CDR2 is SVGAGI (reference sequence).

V usage is TRBV5-6 and J usage is TRBJ2-7; TRBD2 matches at 10 bases. CDR1 SGHDT and CDR2 YYEEEE come from the germline V gene. The CDR3 totals 15 residues. J gave up 7 bases and V 0 bases, and 7 bases lay outside the gene matches. The CDR3 is CASSLGLAGADEQYF. The CDR3 nucleotides are TGTGCCAGCAGCTTGGGGCTAGCGGGAGCTGATGAGCAGTACTTC.

This sequence joins TRBV7-2 and TRBJ2-5; 12 bases agree with TRBD2. The CDR3 totals 15 residues. V shed 8 bases and J 3 bases; nucleotides not matched to a gene: 7. Germline CDR1 is SGHTA and CDR2 is FQGNSA. The CDR3 reads CASGLAGNWEETQYF. The CDR3 region has the DNA TGTGCCAGCGGACTAGCGGGAAATTGGGAAGAGACCCAGTACTTC.

This sequence joins TRBV28 and TRBJ1-2; 9 bases align to TRBD1. The germline gives CDR1 MDHEN, CDR2 SYDVKM. J gave up 4 bases and V 4 bases, and 7 bases lay outside the gene matches. CDR3 length: 15 amino acids. The CDR3 nucleotides read TGTGCCAGCAGTTATCGGACAGGGGATGCCTATGGCTACACCTTC. This codes for CASSYRTGDAYGYTF.

The rearrangement uses TRBV5-1 and TRBJ2-7; D is unclear. Per the germline V gene, CDR1 is SGHRS and CDR2 is YFSETQ. This CDR3 has 14 amino acids. Trimming shortened V by 0 bases and J by 3 bases, and 10 bases separated the two germline ends. CDR3 in amino acids: CASSLAGVIYEQYF. CDR3 DNA sequence: TGCGCCAGCAGCTTGGCAGGAGTGATCTACGAGCAGTACTTC.

The rearrangement links TRBV5-1 to TRBJ2-1, with 11 bases lining up with TRBD2. Germline trimming cut 4 bases from V and 1 base from J; bases unmatched to any gene: 7. The CDR3 contains 17 residues. Germline CDR1 reads SGHRS; CDR2 reads YFSETQ. The CDR3 here is CASSGGSGRASYNEQFF. The DNA of the CDR3 is TGCGCCAGCAGCGGGGGTAGCGGGAGGGCTTCCTACAATGAGCAGTTCTTC.

The table lists this clone with a count of one. The CDR3 spells CASSLELGQTLTYEQYF. CDR3 nucleotide sequence: TGTGCCAGCAGTCTGGAGCTGGGACAGACCCTCACCTACGAGCAGTACTTC. The genes are TRBV28 and TRBJ2-7; 7 nucleotides agree with TRBD1. The CDR3 runs to 17 residues. Unmatched junction bases numbered 15, after V lost 5 bases and J lost 2 bases. CDR1 is MDHEN and CDR2 is SYDVKM in the germline V gene.

The table lists this clone with a few counts. CDR3 loop: CASSIGRRTYEQYF. In nucleotides, the CDR3 is TGTGCCAGTAGTATAGGGCGACGGACCTACGAGCAGTACTTC. This chain joins TRBV19 and TRBJ2-7; D is uncertain. CDR1 and CDR2 from the germline V gene are LNHDA and SQIVND (reference sequence). Trimming pared 1 base from V and 2 bases from J, leaving 9 bases between. This CDR3 is built from 14 residues.